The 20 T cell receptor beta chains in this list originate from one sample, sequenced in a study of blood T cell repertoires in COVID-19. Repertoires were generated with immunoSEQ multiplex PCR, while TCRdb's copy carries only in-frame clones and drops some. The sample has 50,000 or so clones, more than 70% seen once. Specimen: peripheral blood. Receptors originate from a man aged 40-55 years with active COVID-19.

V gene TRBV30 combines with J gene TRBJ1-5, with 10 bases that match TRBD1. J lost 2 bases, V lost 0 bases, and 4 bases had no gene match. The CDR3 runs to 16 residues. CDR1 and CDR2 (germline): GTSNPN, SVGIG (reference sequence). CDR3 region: CAWSVPGTGGNQPQHF. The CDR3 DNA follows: TGTGCCTGGAGTGTACCCGGGACAGGGGGCAATCAGCCCCAGCATTTT.

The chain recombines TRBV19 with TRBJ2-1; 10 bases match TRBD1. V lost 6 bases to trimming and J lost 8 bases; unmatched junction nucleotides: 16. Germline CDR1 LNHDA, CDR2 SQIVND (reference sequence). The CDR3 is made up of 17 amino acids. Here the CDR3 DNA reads TGTGCCAGTAGCGAAACCTTCCTCCGGGACAGGGGCCATGAGCAGTTCTTC. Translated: CASSETFLRDRGHEQFF.

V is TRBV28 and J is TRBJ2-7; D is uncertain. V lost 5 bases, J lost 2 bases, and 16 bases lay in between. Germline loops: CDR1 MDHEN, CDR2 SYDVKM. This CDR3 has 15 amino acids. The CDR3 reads CASSPINGVPYEQYF. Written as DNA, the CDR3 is TGTGCCAGCAGTCCCATTAATGGAGTACCCTACGAGCAGTACTTC.

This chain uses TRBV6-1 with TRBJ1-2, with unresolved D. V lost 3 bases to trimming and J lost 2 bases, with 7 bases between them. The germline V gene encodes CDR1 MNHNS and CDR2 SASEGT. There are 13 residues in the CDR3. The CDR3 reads CASSDRGNYGYTF. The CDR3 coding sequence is TGTGCCAGCAGTGATCGGGGAAACTATGGCTACACCTTC.

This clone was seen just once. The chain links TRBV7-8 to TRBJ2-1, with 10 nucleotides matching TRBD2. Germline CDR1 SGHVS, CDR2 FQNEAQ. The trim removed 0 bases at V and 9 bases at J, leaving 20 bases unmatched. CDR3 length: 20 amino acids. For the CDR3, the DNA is TGTGCCAGCAGCTTAGCCCGGGGCAGGGAGGGTAGCGGGAGGAAGGGTGAGCAGTTCTTC. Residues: CASSLARGREGSGRKGEQFF.

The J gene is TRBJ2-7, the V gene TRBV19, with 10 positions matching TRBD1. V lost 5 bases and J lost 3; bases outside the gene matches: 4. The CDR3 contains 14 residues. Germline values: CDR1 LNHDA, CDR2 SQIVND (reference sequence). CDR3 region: CASSVGTGVYEQYF. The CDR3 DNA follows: TGTGCCAGTAGTGTCGGGACAGGGGTCTACGAGCAGTACTTC.

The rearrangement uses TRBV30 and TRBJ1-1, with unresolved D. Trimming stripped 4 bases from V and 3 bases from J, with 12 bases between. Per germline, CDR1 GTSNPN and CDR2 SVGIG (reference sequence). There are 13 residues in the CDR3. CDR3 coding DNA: TGTGCCTGGAATAGGGTCGGGGACACTGAAGCTTTCTTT. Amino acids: CAWNRVGDTEAFF.

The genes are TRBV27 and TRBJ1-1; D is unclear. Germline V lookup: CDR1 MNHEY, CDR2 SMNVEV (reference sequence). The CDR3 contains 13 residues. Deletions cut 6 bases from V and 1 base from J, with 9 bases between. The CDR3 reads CASRIDENTEAFF. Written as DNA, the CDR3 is TGTGCCAGCAGGATAGATGAGAACACTGAAGCTTTCTTT.

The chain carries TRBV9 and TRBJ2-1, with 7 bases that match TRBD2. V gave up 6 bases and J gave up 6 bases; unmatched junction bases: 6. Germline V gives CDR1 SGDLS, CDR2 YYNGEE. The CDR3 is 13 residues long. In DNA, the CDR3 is TGTGCCAGCAACCGGGAGCGGGGCAATGAGCAGTTCTTC. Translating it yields CASNRERGNEQFF.

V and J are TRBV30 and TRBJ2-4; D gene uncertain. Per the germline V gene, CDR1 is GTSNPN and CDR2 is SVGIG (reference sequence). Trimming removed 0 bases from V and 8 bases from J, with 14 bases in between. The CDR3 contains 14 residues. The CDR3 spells CAWSVPSGLDIQYF. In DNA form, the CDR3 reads TGTGCCTGGAGTGTACCGTCTGGGCTTGACATTCAGTACTTC.

DNA for the CDR3: TGTGCCAGCAGCTTCTCAGATACGCAGTATTTT. It yields the protein CASSFSDTQYF. V is TRBV7-8 and J is TRBJ2-3; D remains ambiguous. This CDR3 has 11 amino acids. V was trimmed by 3 bases and J by 4 bases, leaving 2 bases between them. Germline V lookup: CDR1 SGHVS, CDR2 FQNEAQ. Looking up the rest from reference TRBV7-8 and TRBJ2-3 gives the full variable domain: GAGVSQSPRYKVAKRGQDVALRCDPISGHVSLFWYQQALGQGPEFLTYFQNEAQLDKSGLPSDRFFAERPEGSVSTLKIQRTQQEDSAVYLCASSFSDTQYFGPGTRLTVL.

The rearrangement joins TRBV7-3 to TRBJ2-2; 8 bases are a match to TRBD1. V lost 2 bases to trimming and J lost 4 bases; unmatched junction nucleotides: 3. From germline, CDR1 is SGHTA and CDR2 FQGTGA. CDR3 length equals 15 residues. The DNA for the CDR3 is TGTGCCAGCAGCTTACCTACAGGGGGCACCGGGGAGCTGTTTTTT. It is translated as CASSLPTGGTGELFF.

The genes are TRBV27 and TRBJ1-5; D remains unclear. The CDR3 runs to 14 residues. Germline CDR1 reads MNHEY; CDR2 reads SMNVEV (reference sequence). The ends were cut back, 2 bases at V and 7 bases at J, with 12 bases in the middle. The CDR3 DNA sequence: TGTGCCAGCAGTTTAGTACTAGCTAGGCAGCCCCAGCATTTT. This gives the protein CASSLVLARQPQHF.

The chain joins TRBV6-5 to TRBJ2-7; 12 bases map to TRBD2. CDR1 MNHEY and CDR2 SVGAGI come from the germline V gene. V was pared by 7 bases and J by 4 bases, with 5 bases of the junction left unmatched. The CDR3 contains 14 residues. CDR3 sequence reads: CASTRLAGEYEQYF. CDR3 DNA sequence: TGTGCCAGCACCAGACTAGCGGGAGAATACGAGCAGTACTTC.

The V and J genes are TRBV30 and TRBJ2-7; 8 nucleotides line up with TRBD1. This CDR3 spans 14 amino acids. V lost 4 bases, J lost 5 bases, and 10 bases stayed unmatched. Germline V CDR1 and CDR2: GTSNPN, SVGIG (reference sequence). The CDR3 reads CAWTRGQAVDEQYF. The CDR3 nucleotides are TGTGCCTGGACCCGGGGACAGGCGGTTGACGAGCAGTACTTC.

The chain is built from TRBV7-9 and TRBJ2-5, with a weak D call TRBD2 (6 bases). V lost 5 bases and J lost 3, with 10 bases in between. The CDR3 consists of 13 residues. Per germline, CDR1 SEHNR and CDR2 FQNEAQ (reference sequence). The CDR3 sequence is CASSPLAEETQYF. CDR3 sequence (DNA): TGTGCCAGCAGCCCTTTAGCGGAAGAGACCCAGTACTTC.

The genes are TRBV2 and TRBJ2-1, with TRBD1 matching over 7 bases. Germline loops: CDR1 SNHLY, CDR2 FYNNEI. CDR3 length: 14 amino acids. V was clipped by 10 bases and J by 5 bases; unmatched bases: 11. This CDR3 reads CATLTGQANNEQFF. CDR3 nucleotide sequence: TGTGCCACCCTCACCGGACAGGCGAACAATGAGCAGTTCTTC.

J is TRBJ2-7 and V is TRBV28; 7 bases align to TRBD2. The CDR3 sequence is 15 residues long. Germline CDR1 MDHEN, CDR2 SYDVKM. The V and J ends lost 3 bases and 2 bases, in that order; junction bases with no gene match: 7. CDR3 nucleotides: TGTGCCAGCAGTTTTGGCGGGAGTAACACCTACGAGCAGTACTTC. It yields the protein CASSFGGSNTYEQYF.

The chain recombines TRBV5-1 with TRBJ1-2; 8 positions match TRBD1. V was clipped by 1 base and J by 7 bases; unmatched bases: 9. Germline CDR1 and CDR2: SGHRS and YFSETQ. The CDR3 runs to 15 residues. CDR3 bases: TGCGCCAGCAGCTTGAATCCAGGGGGCGCGTTTGGCTACACCTTC. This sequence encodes CASSLNPGGAFGYTF.

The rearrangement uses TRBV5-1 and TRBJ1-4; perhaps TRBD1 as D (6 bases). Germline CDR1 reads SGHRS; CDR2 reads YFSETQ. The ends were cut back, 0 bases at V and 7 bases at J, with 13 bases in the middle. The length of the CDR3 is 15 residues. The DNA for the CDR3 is TGCGCCAGCAGCTTGGGAAACAGGGACGCTGAAAAACTGTTTTTT. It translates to CASSLGNRDAEKLFF.